These 28 T cell receptor beta chains were all obtained from the same sample, sequenced in a study of T cells in Graves' hyperthyroidism and ophthalmopathy. RNA transcripts yielded amplified TCR beta CDR3 regions. The study used the HTBI primer set for a first-round RT-PCR of the TCR CDR3. TCRdb re-analysed the multiplex PCR reads in MiXCR, keeping a single row per CDR3 protein. Of roughly 500,000 distinct CDR3 sequences in the sample, around 45% are singletons; the top ten hold around 17%. Sequencing was performed on peripheral blood or thyroid tissue (not recorded which). The receptors stem from an adult woman with Graves' disease, either hyperthyroidism or ophthalmopathy (not recorded which).

This clonotype has ten or more counts. The chain combines TRBV15 with TRBJ1-4; D unclear. The V gene's germline CDR1 is LNHNV and CDR2 YYDKDF (reference sequence). This CDR3 has 12 amino acids. V lost 5 bases, J lost 7 bases, and 8 bases lay in between. This chain's CDR3 is CATSYGVEKLFF. As DNA, the CDR3 is TGTGCCACCAGCTACGGGGTTGAAAAACTGTTTTTT.

The CDR3 here is CASSLRWDRGAYSTQYF. The CDR3 nucleotides are TGTGCCAGCAGCTTAAGATGGGACAGGGGAGCCTACAGCACCCAGTACTTC. The gene calls are TRBV7-3 and TRBJ2-5; 10 positions agree with TRBD1. CDR1 is SGHTA and CDR2 is FQGTGA in the germline V gene. The CDR3 has 17 amino acids. With 1 base clipped from V and 8 bases from J, the junction kept 13 bases outside the gene matches.

In this sample, this clonotype turned up many times. The chain employs TRBV7-9 and TRBJ2-2, with 8 bases identical to TRBD2. The V segment lost 3 bases and the J segment 1 base; nucleotides outside the gene matches: 1. Germline V gene sequence: CDR1 SEHNR, CDR2 FQNEAQ (reference sequence). The CDR3 length is 15 residues. The CDR3 spells CASSLTSENTGELFF. The CDR3 nucleotides read TGTGCCAGCAGCTTGACTAGCGAGAACACCGGGGAGCTGTTTTTT.

The gene calls are TRBV7-9 and TRBJ2-7, with 8 nucleotides matching TRBD2. Unmatched junction bases numbered 10, after V lost 4 bases and J lost 5 bases. Germline lookup yields CDR1 SEHNR and CDR2 FQNEAQ (reference sequence). The CDR3 totals 15 residues. The DNA for the CDR3 is TGTGCCAGCAGCTCCGGCTCGGGACTAGTCCACGAGCAGTACTTC. Its protein product is CASSSGSGLVHEQYF.

This clonotype was picked up many times. V gene TRBV2 combines with J gene TRBJ1-1; D ambiguous. V shed 6 bases and J shed 1 base, with 6 bases lying between them. Germline V gene data show CDR1 as SNHLY and CDR2 as FYNNEI. The CDR3 totals 12 residues. The CDR3 protein is CASSGANTEAFF. The CDR3 nucleotides read TGTGCCAGCAGCGGAGCGAACACTGAAGCTTTCTTT.

The J gene is TRBJ2-5, the V gene TRBV10-3; either TRBD1 or TRBD2 may supply D (5 bases each). Germline CDR1 ENHRY, CDR2 SYGVKD. This CDR3 is 15 amino acids long. Trimming removed 2 bases from V and 0 bases from J, with 10 bases in between. Here the CDR3 DNA reads TGTGCCATCAGTGAGGAGGGGCTGTACCAAGAGACCCAGTACTTC. Translated: CAISEEGLYQETQYF.

At least ten counts were recorded for this clonotype. V gene TRBV25-1 combines with J gene TRBJ1-1, with D perhaps TRBD1 (5 bases). CDR1 is MGHDK and CDR2 is SYGVNS in the germline V gene. V was pared by 6 bases and J by 4 bases, with 15 bases between. The CDR3 extends over 14 amino acids. The CDR3 loop reads CASSPWGLGTEAFF. The CDR3, as DNA: TGTGCCAGCAGCCCGTGGGGCCTGGGCACTGAAGCTTTCTTT.

The chain employs TRBV29-1 and TRBJ1-1; D ambiguous. This CDR3 region has 15 residues. V lost 4 bases and J lost 0, with 15 bases in between. The germline V gene has CDR1 SQVTM and CDR2 ANQGSEA. The chain's CDR3 is CSVADDGNMNTEAFF. CDR3 nucleotide sequence: TGCAGCGTTGCCGATGACGGTAACATGAACACTGAAGCTTTCTTT.

Remarks on this clonotype: The DNA is left out, because the CDR3 cannot be placed on it with certainty; the CDR3 is given as TCRdb lists it. The chain couples TRBV2 to TRBJ1-1; the listed D gene, TRBD1, was not tested against the DNA. Germline V CDR1 and CDR2: SNHLY, FYNNEI. Ends included, the CDR3 has 21 residues. The CDR3 is CASSFYICSSKGGQGALEAFF.

This clonotype was observed at least ten times. The chain links TRBV20-1 to TRBJ2-2; no clear D. V was shortened by 1 base and J by 11 bases, with 8 bases between the two germline ends. The length of the CDR3 is 11 residues. Germline-derived CDR1 and CDR2 are DFQATT and SNEGSKA (reference sequence). CDR3 sequence reads: CSARVLGELFF. In nucleotides, the CDR3 is TGCAGTGCTAGAGTGTTGGGTGAGCTGTTTTTT.

At least ten counts were recorded for this clonotype. This sequence joins TRBV2 and TRBJ2-7; 10 bases are a match to TRBD1. After removal of 3 bases from V and 1 base from J, the junction contained 6 bases not matched to a gene. The germline V gene encodes CDR1 SNHLY and CDR2 FYNNEI. The length of the CDR3 is 16 residues. The CDR3 DNA sequence: TGTGCCAGCAGTGATACGGGGGGACAGGGGTCCTACGAGCAGTACTTC. It translates to CASSDTGGQGSYEQYF. Looking up the rest from reference TRBV2 and TRBJ2-7 gives the full variable domain: EPEVTQTPSHQVTQMGQEVILRCVPISNHLYFYWYRQILGQKVEFLVSFYNNEISEKSEIFDDQFSVERPDGSNFTLKIRSTKLEDSAMYFCASSDTGGQGSYEQYFGPGTRLTVT.

The chain has TRBV15 and TRBJ2-7; possibly TRBD1 or TRBD2 for D (7 bases each). Looked up from germline, CDR1 is LNHNV and CDR2 is YYDKDF (reference sequence). The CDR3 sequence is 15 residues long. Trimming left V 3 bases short and J 4 bases short, with 16 bases between. CDR3 bases: TGTGCCACCAGCAGTCTTTCAGGGGGGGCTTACGAGCAGTACTTC. Translating it yields CATSSLSGGAYEQYF.

The rearrangement uses TRBV2 and TRBJ2-7; D ambiguous. Trimming cost V 8 bases and J 7 bases, with 9 bases left between them. Germline V gene sequence: CDR1 SNHLY, CDR2 FYNNEI. CDR3 length: 10 residues. The CDR3 sequence is CASFLGEQYF. CDR3 DNA: TGTGCCAGCTTTTTGGGGGAGCAGTACTTC.

This rearrangement joins TRBV24-1 to TRBJ1-1; TRBD1 might be the D (6 bases). The V end was cut by 7 bases, the J end by 0 bases, with 11 bases between. The CDR3 length is 14 residues. The germline gives CDR1 KGHDR, CDR2 SFDVKD. The CDR3 is CATSSDSMNTEAFF. CDR3 DNA: TGTGCCACCAGCTCGGACAGCATGAACACTGAAGCTTTCTTT.

The chain employs TRBV11-2 and TRBJ1-1; no reliable D call. Germline CDR1 is SGHAT and CDR2 is FQNNGV. Trimming stripped 5 bases from V and 0 bases from J, with 10 bases between. The CDR3 runs 14 residues. CDR3 sequence: CASSADGLNTEAFF. Written as DNA, the CDR3 is TGTGCCAGCAGCGCCGACGGACTGAACACTGAAGCTTTCTTT.

The rearrangement uses TRBV7-8 and TRBJ2-5, with 8 bases fitting TRBD1. The CDR3 length is 15 residues. Germline V lookup: CDR1 SGHVS, CDR2 FQNEAQ. The V and J ends lost 4 bases and 5 bases, in that order; junction bases with no gene match: 9. CDR3 sequence (DNA): TGTGCCAGCAGCTCCGCAGGGGGCGCTGGGGAGACCCAGTACTTC. This translates into CASSSAGGAGETQYF. The variable domain in full, with the rest retrieved from reference TRBV7-8 and TRBJ2-5, is GAGVSQSPRYKVAKRGQDVALRCDPISGHVSLFWYQQALGQGPEFLTYFQNEAQLDKSGLPSDRFFAERPEGSVSTLKIQRTQQEDSAVYLCASSSAGGAGETQYFGPGTRLLVL.

This clonotype came up a few times. This chain uses TRBV12-5 with TRBJ2-7; a weak D match, TRBD2 (5 bases). The CDR3 totals 15 residues. Germline V gene sequence: CDR1 LGHNT, CDR2 FRNRAP. The CDR3 nucleotides are TGTGCCAGCAGCTCAACTAGAGTGAGCTCCTACGAGCAGTACTTC. Protein: CASSSTRVSSYEQYF.

The table lists this clonotype with a few counts. The chain combines TRBV29-1 with TRBJ2-5; no definite D call. The CDR3 loop spans 11 amino acids. Trimming stripped 4 bases from V and 2 bases from J, with 5 bases between. Germline CDR1 SQVTM, CDR2 ANQGSEA. DNA for the CDR3: TGCAGCGTTGTTCGTCAAGAGACCCAGTACTTC. Its translation: CSVVRQETQYF.

The rearrangement links TRBV5-7 to TRBJ2-5; 7 bases align to TRBD2. TRBV5-7 is marked as an open reading frame, function uncertain. With 5 bases clipped from V and 2 bases from J, the junction kept 6 bases outside the gene matches. CDR3 length equals 14 residues. DNA of the CDR3: TGTGCCAGCAGTGAGCGGGGCCTACAAGAGACCCAGTACTTC. Translating it yields CASSERGLQETQYF.

The J gene is TRBJ1-1, the V gene TRBV7-9; possible D gene TRBD1, 5 bases. Trimming took off 5 bases at V and 3 bases at J, with 19 bases between the two ends. This CDR3 region has 16 residues. Germline lookup yields CDR1 SEHNR and CDR2 FQNEAQ (reference sequence). CDR3 DNA: TGTGCCAGCAGCCTAGGCAGGGTATCTGGGGACACTGAAGCTTTCTTT. It specifies CASSLGRVSGDTEAFF.

This rearrangement joins TRBV24-1 to TRBJ2-5; 7 bases fit TRBD2. CDR1 is KGHDR, CDR2 SFDVKD, per germline. CDR3 length: 14 amino acids. V lost 7 bases and J lost 5; bases outside the gene matches: 9. The CDR3 nucleotides are TGTGCCACCAGCCGGGACCGGGGGGTTGAGACCCAGTACTTC. It is translated as CATSRDRGVETQYF.

The rearrangement joins TRBV10-3 to TRBJ2-1, with 10 bases that match TRBD2. This CDR3 has 17 residues. Germline CDR1 ENHRY, CDR2 SYGVKD. The V and J ends lost 10 bases and 4 bases, in that order; junction bases with no gene match: 16. The CDR3 coding sequence is TGTGCCACCGACGGAACTAAGGGACTAGCGCGTTACAATGAGCAGTTCTTC. Amino acid sequence: CATDGTKGLARYNEQFF.

This chain links TRBV5-1 with TRBJ1-5; perhaps TRBD1 as D (5 bases). With 1 base removed from V and 6 bases from J, the gap between germline ends came to 11 bases. The germline V gene has CDR1 SGHRS and CDR2 YFSETQ. This CDR3 is built from 14 residues. CDR3 sequence (DNA): TGCGCCAGCAGCTTGAGCGACGGGGGTCAGCCCCAGCATTTT. As protein: CASSLSDGGQPQHF. Filled out from reference TRBV5-1 and TRBJ1-5, the complete variable domain reads KAGVTQTPRYLIKTRGQQVTLSCSPISGHRSVSWYQQTPGQGLQFLFEYFSETQRNKGNFPGRFSGRQFSNSRSEMNVSTLELGDSALYLCASSLSDGGQPQHFGDGTRLSIL.

Regarding this clonotype: This may be a read error, as it is one base from a much larger clone. V and J are TRBV7-2 and TRBJ1-1; the D is unclear. The CDR3 is 14 amino acids. CDR1 is SGHTA, CDR2 FQGNSA, per germline. V lost 3 bases and J lost 7, with 15 bases in between. The DNA of the CDR3 is TGTGCCAGCAGCTTGCTAGGGCCCCGGGGTGAAGCTTTCTTT. Translating it yields CASSLLGPRGEAFF.

In its sample, this clonotype was seen many times. This chain joins TRBV19 and TRBJ2-2, with D possibly TRBD2 on 5 matching bases. The CDR3 is 13 amino acids. Between the trimmed V and J ends, which lost 7 bases and 3 bases, there was a span of 9 bases. Germline-derived CDR1 and CDR2 are LNHDA and SQIVND (reference sequence). The CDR3 DNA sequence: TGTGCCAGTAAAGAGGGTTACACCGGGGAGCTGTTTTTT. As protein: CASKEGYTGELFF.

This clonotype was seen ten or more times. The rearrangement links TRBV5-8 to TRBJ1-3, with D uncertain. Trimming took off 2 bases at V and 0 bases at J, with 6 bases between the two ends. CDR3 length: 14 amino acids. The germline V gene encodes CDR1 SGHTS and CDR2 YDEGEE. The CDR3 DNA follows: TGTGCCAGCAGCTTCAAAAGCTCTGGAAACACCATATATTTT. This encodes CASSFKSSGNTIYF.

This chain connects TRBV10-3 to TRBJ2-5; 7 nucleotides line up with TRBD1. In germline, CDR1 is ENHRY, CDR2 SYGVKD. The CDR3 covers 15 residues. The V gene end was trimmed by 2 bases and the J gene end by 5 bases; junction bases not matched to a gene: 8. The CDR3 sequence is CAISEIQGMMETQYF. The DNA of the CDR3 is TGTGCCATCAGTGAGATACAGGGGATGATGGAGACCCAGTACTTC.

This rearrangement joins TRBV30 to TRBJ2-7; D remains unclear. Per germline, CDR1 GTSNPN and CDR2 SVGIG (reference sequence). This CDR3 is built from 14 residues. V shed 1 base and J shed 2 bases, with 12 bases lying between them. The DNA of the CDR3 is TGTGCCTGGAGTGGCAAGGGCGGAACCTACGAGCAGTACTTC. This sequence encodes CAWSGKGGTYEQYF.